This TCR beta chain originates from a study of response to subunit inactivated influenza vaccine. Study-wide points: Seasonal influenza vaccination, on each occasion, was suggested by the authors to recruit few new T cells.

TCRdb recomputed calls from the RT-PCR reads with MiXCR, one row per CDR3 protein. The table includes roughly 650,000 distinct CDR3 sequences, less than 20% detected once. The V and J ends lost 1 base and 9 bases respectively, with 16 bases between them. Germline V gives CDR1 LGHDT, CDR2 YNNKEL (reference sequence). There are 15 residues in the CDR3. A note on this clonotype: Antigen: not known.

The sequenced sample was PBMCs from blood, obtained 12 days after vaccination. This clonotype was obtained from a man aged 45 to 65 who received an inactivated influenza vaccine. This rearrangement joins TRBV3-1 to TRBJ2-1, with D perhaps TRBD1 (5 bases). The CDR3 region has the DNA TGTGCCAGCAGCCAAGCGATTTCAGGGTATCCTGAGCAGTTCTTC. Translation gives CASSQAISGYPEQFF.